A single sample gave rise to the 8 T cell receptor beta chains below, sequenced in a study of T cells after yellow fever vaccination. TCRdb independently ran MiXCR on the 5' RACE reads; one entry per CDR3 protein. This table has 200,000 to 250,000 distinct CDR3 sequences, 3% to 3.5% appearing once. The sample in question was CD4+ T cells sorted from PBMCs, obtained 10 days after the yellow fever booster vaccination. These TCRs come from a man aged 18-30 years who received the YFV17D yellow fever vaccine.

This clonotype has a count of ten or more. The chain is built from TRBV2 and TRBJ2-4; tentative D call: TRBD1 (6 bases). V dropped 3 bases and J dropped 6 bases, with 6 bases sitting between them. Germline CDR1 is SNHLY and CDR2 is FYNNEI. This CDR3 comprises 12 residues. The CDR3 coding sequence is TGTGCCAGCAGTGAGGACAGAAACATTCAGTACTTC. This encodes CASSEDRNIQYF. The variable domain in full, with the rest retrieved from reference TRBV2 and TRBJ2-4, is EPEVTQTPSHQVTQMGQEVILRCVPISNHLYFYWYRQILGQKVEFLVSFYNNEISEKSEIFDDQFSVERPDGSNFTLKIRSTKLEDSAMYFCASSEDRNIQYFGAGTRLSVL.

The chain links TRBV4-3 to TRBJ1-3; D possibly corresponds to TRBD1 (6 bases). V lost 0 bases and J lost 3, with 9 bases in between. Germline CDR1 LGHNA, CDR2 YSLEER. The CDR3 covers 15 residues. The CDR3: CASSQERRGGNTIYF. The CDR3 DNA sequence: TGCGCCAGCAGCCAAGAACGCAGGGGTGGAAACACCATATATTTT.

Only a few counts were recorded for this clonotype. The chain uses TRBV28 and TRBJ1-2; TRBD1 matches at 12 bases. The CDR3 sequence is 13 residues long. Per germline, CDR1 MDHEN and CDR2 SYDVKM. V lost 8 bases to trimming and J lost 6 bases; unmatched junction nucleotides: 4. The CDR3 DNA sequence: TGTGCCAGCCTCCGGGACAGGGGGCATGGCTACACCTTC. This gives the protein CASLRDRGHGYTF.

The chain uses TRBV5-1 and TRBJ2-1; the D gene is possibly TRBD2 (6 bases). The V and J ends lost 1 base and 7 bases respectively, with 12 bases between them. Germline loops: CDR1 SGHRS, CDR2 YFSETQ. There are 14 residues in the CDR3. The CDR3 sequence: CASSLQLAKNEQFF. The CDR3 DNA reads TGCGCCAGCAGCTTGCAGCTAGCGAAAAATGAGCAGTTCTTC.

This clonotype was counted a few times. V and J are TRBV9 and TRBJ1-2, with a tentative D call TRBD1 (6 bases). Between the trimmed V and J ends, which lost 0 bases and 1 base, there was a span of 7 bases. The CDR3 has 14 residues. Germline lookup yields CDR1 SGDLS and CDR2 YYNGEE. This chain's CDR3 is CASSVDRVNYGYTF. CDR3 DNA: TGTGCCAGCAGCGTAGACAGGGTTAACTATGGCTACACCTTC.

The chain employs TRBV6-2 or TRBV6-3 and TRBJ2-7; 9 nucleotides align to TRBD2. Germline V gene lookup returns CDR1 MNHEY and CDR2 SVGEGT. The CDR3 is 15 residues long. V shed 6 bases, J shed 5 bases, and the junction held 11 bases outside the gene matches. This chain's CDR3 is CASSRHSGGSNEQYV. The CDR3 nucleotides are TGTGCCAGCAGCCGGCATAGCGGGGGATCTAACGAGCAGTACGTC.

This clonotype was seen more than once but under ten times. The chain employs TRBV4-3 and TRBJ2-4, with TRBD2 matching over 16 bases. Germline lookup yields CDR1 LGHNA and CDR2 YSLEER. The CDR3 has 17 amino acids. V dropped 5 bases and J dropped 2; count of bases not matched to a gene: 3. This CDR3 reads CASSLGLAGGPKNIQYF. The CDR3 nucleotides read TGCGCCAGCAGCTTGGGACTAGCGGGGGGGCCCAAAAACATTCAGTACTTC.

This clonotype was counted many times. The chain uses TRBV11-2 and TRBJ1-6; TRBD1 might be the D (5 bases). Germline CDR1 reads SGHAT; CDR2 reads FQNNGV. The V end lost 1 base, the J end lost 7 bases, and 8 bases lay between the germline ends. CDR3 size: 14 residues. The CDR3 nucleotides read TGTGCCAGCAGCTTAGCGCAGGGAAATTCACCCCTCCACTTT. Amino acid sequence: CASSLAQGNSPLHF.